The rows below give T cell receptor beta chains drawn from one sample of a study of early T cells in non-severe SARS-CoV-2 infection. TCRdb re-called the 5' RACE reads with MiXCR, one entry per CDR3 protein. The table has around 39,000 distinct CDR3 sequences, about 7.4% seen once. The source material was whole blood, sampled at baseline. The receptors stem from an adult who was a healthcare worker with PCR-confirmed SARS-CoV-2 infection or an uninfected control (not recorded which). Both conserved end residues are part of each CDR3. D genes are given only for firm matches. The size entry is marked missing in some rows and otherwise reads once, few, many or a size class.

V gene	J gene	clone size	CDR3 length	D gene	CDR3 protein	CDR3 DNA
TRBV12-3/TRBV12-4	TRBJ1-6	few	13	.	CASSLGSRAPLHF	TGTGCCAGCAGTTTAGGCAGTAGGGCACCCCTCCACTTT
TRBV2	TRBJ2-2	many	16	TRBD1	CASKRTGPANTGELFF	TGTGCCAGCAAGCGGACAGGGCCCGCGAACACCGGGGAGCTGTTTTTT
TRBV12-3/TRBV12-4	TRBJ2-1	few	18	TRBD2	CASSFLASGGLSYNEQFF	TGTGCCAGCAGTTTTTTGGCTAGCGGGGGACTCTCCTACAATGAGCAGTTCTTC
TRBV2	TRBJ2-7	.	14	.	CASSEGGSPDEQYF	TGTGCCAGCAGTGAAGGGGGGTCCCCGGACGAGCAGTACTTC
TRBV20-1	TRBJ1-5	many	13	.	CSAQGEGVQPQHF	TGCAGTGCCCAGGGAGAGGGGGTGCAGCCCCAGCATTTT
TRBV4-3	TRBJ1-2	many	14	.	CASSQDHWNYGYTF	TGCGCCAGCAGCCAAGATCACTGGAACTATGGCTACACCTTC
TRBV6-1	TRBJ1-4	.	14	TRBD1	CASSVGQGLEKLFF	TGTGCCAGCAGTGTTGGACAGGGGCTCGAAAAACTGTTTTTT
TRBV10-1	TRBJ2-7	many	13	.	CASSASRTSEQYF	TGCGCCAGCAGTGCTTCTAGGACAAGCGAGCAGTACTTC
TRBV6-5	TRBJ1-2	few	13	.	CASLPPGRGGYTF	TGTGCCAGTCTCCCCCCCGGGAGAGGTGGCTACACCTTC
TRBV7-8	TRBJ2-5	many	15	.	CASSLAYGAAETQYF	TGTGCCAGCAGCTTAGCGTATGGAGCAGCAGAGACCCAGTACTTC
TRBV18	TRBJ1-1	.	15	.	CASSPPGGLYTEAFF	TGTGCCAGCTCACCACCCGGAGGGTTGTACACTGAAGCTTTCTTT
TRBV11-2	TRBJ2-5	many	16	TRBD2	CASSSRLKRGEETQYF	TGTGCCAGCAGCTCCCGCCTTAAGCGGGGGGAAGAGACCCAGTACTTC
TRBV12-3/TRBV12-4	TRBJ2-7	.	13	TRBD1	CASTEDRGYEQYF	TGTGCCAGCACCGAGGACAGGGGGTACGAGCAGTACTTC
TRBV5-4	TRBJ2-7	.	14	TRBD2	CASSLSGGVYEQYF	TGTGCCAGCAGCTTGAGCGGGGGTGTGTACGAGCAGTACTTC
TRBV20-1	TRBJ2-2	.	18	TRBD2	CSARALRVVAGGTGELFF	TGCAGTGCTAGAGCCCTCCGGGTAGTAGCGGGGGGCACCGGGGAGCTGTTTTTT
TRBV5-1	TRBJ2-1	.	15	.	CASSPQGLEIQEQFF	TGCGCCAGCAGCCCGCAAGGGCTCGAGATACAGGAGCAGTTCTTC
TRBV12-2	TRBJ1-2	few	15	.	CASRLARTDVYGYTF	TGTGCAAGTCGCTTAGCGCGGACAGACGTTTATGGCTACACCTTC
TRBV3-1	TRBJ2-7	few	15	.	CASSQGTGSSYEQYF	TGTGCCAGCAGCCAAGGAACGGGTAGCTCCTACGAGCAGTACTTC
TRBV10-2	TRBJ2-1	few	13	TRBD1	CASRTRGYNEQFF	TGCGCCAGCAGGACCAGGGGGTACAATGAGCAGTTCTTC
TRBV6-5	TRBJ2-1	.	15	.	CASSRDYISYNEQFF	TGTGCCAGCAGTCGCGACTACATCTCCTACAATGAGCAGTTCTTC
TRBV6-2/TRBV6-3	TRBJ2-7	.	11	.	CASSTRGEQYF	TGTGCCAGCTCAACGCGGGGCGAGCAGTACTTC
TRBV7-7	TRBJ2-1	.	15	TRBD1	CASSLVLGTDNEQFF	TGTGCCAGCAGCTTAGTGTTGGGGACAGACAATGAGCAGTTCTTC
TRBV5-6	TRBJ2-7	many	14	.	CASSSTQGLGEQYF	TGTGCCAGCAGCTCGACCCAGGGATTGGGCGAGCAGTACTTC
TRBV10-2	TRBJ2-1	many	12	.	CASSEADNEQFF	TGCGCCAGCAGTGAGGCGGACAATGAGCAGTTCTTC
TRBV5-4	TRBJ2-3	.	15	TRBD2	CASSPKRGGTDTQYF	TGTGCCAGCAGCCCTAAGCGGGGGGGCACAGATACGCAGTATTTT
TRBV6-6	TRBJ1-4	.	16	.	CASSDSTKATNEKLFF	TGTGCCAGCAGCGACAGTACTAAGGCAACTAATGAAAAACTGTTTTTT
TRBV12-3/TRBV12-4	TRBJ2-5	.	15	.	CASSLGTKGQEIQYF	TGTGCCAGCAGTTTAGGGACGAAAGGTCAAGAGATCCAGTACTTC
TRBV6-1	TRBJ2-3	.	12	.	CASTATRDTQYF	TGTGCCAGCACGGCTACTAGAGATACGCAGTATTTT
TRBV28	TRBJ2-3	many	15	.	CASRRARGTTDTQYF	TGTGCCAGCAGGAGGGCCCGGGGGACCACAGATACGCAGTATTTT
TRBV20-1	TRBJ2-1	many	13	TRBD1	CSAAPDRGDEQFF	TGCAGTGCGGCCCCGGACAGGGGAGATGAGCAGTTCTTC
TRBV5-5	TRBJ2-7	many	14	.	CASSFGQGPYEQYF	TGTGCCAGCAGCTTCGGCCAGGGCCCCTACGAGCAGTACTTC
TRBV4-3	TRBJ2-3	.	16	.	CASSPRWRGLTDTQYF	TGCGCCAGCAGCCCTCGGTGGCGGGGGCTCACAGATACGCAGTATTTT
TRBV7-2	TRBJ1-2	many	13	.	CASSLGGRDGYTF	TGTGCCAGCAGCTTAGGAGGACGAGATGGCTACACCTTC
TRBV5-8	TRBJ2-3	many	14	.	CASSLASRVDTQYF	TGTGCCAGCAGCTTGGCAAGCAGAGTAGATACGCAGTATTTT
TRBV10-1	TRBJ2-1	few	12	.	CASGRQANEQFF	TGCGCCAGCGGAAGACAAGCCAATGAGCAGTTCTTC
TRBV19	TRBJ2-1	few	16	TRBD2	CASSMISGGLYNEQFF	TGTGCCAGTAGTATGATTAGCGGGGGACTCTACAATGAGCAGTTCTTC
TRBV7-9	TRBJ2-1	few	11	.	CASSLDVEQFF	TGTGCCAGCAGCTTAGATGTTGAGCAGTTCTTC
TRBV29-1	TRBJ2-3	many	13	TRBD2	CSVIAGEADTQYF	TGCAGCGTTATAGCGGGCGAGGCGGATACGCAGTATTTT
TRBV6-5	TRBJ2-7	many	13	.	CASSYRDGYEQYF	TGTGCCAGCAGTTACAGGGACGGGTACGAGCAGTACTTC
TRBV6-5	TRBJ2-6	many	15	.	CASSYSMRGANVLTF	TGTGCCAGCAGTTACTCGATGCGTGGGGCCAACGTCCTGACTTTC
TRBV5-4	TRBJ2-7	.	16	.	CASSLDPGTRPREQYF	TGTGCCAGCAGCTTGGATCCCGGGACTCGACCTCGGGAGCAGTACTTC
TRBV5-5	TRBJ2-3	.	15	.	CASSLAGQDTDTQYF	TGTGCCAGCAGCTTGGCCGGCCAGGACACAGATACGCAGTATTTT
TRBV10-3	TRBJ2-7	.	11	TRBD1	CAIRENRGQYF	TGTGCCATCAGGGAAAACAGGGGTCAGTACTTC